This T cell receptor beta chain derives from a study of control samples from healthy donors and cancer patients. The assay was immunoSEQ multiplex PCR, and TCRdb's table has in-frame clones only and misses some. The sample contains approximately 140,000 clones, 94% of which appear only once. The CDR3 is 14 amino acids. With 1 base removed from V and 0 bases from J, the gap between germline ends came to 4 bases. Germline loops: CDR1 SNHLY, CDR2 FYNNEI. The specimen was blood. The receptor's source is a man aged 35 to 55 in good health. This sequence joins TRBV2 and TRBJ1-5; no clear D gene. The chain's CDR3 is CASSEDSSNQPQHF. The CDR3 nucleotides are TGTGCCAGCAGTGAAGACAGTAGCAATCAGCCCCAGCATTTT.